Each of the 14 T cell receptor beta chains below was sequenced from the same sample in a study of control samples from healthy donors and cancer patients. The data were produced by immunoSEQ multiplex PCR, yet TCRdb's version contains in-frame clones alone and is incomplete. The data contain about 120,000 clones, 93% of them singletons. Input material: blood. The receptor set was obtained from a young man in good health.

Only one count was recorded for this clone. V usage is TRBV2 and J usage is TRBJ2-2; D possibly matches TRBD1 or TRBD2 (5 bases each). CDR3 length: 15 amino acids. V was trimmed by 9 bases and J by 4 bases, leaving 18 bases between them. CDR1 is SNHLY, CDR2 FYNNEI, per germline. The CDR3 here is CASRGSLTLTGELFF. The CDR3 DNA sequence: TGTGCCAGTCGGGGCAGCCTTACACTCACCGGGGAGCTGTTTTTT. The variable domain in full, completed from reference TRBV2 and TRBJ2-2, reads EPEVTQTPSHQVTQMGQEVILRCVPISNHLYFYWYRQILGQKVEFLVSFYNNEISEKSEIFDDQFSVERPDGSNFTLKIRSTKLEDSAMYFCASRGSLTLTGELFFGEGSRLTVL.

A word on this clone: Other DNA sequences from this sample encode an identical CDR3 as well. The chain combines TRBV18 with TRBJ1-2; the D is unclear. The CDR3 runs to 15 residues. Germline CDR1 KGHSH, CDR2 LQKENI. V lost 2 bases and J lost 0, with 10 bases in between. The CDR3 DNA reads TGTGCCAGCTCACCAGAGACGGCCACTAACTATGGCTACACCTTC. It is translated as CASSPETATNYGYTF.

The chain carries TRBV12-3 or TRBV12-4 and TRBJ1-5; no clear D gene. The CDR3 contains 13 residues. V shed 6 bases and J shed 4 bases, with 10 bases lying between them. The CDR3, as DNA: TGTGCCAGCAGCCACGGACCAAATCAGCCCCAGCATTTT. Translating gives CASSHGPNQPQHF.

The gene calls are TRBV2 and TRBJ2-7; the D is unclear. The length of the CDR3 is 13 residues. Germline values: CDR1 SNHLY, CDR2 FYNNEI. Trimming pared 3 bases from V and 2 bases from J, leaving 8 bases between. The CDR3 loop reads CASSDRVTYEQYF. As DNA, the CDR3 is TGTGCCAGCAGTGACAGAGTTACCTACGAGCAGTACTTC.

The gene calls are TRBV7-9 and TRBJ1-1; D is perhaps TRBD1 (5 bases). V lost 1 base and J 1 base, leaving 19 bases between the germline ends. The length of the CDR3 is 18 residues. Germline V lookup: CDR1 SEHNR, CDR2 FQNEAQ (reference sequence). CDR3 loop: CASSLVALLVGTNTEAFF. As DNA, the CDR3 is TGTGCCAGCAGCTTAGTAGCCCTCCTGGTAGGGACGAACACTGAAGCTTTCTTT.

The V and J genes are TRBV12-3 or TRBV12-4 and TRBJ1-1; D gene ambiguous. The CDR3 is 13 amino acids. Between the trimmed V and J ends, which lost 3 bases and 1 base, there was a span of 6 bases. In DNA, the CDR3 is TGTGCCAGCAGTTTTTCCCAGAACACTGAAGCTTTCTTT. Residues: CASSFSQNTEAFF.

The rearrangement links TRBV3-1 (or the pseudogene TRBV3-2) to TRBJ2-3; TRBD2 matches at 16 bases. With V trimmed by 3 bases and J by 2 bases, 8 bases remained unmatched. From germline, CDR1 is LGHDT and CDR2 YNNKEL (reference sequence). The CDR3 loop spans 19 amino acids. The CDR3 DNA reads as TGTGCCAGCAGCCAGGTTTCCGGGACTAGCGGGGGGGTCACAGATACGCAGTATTTT. It translates to CASSQVSGTSGGVTDTQYF.

The chain recombines TRBV5-1 with TRBJ1-3; D unresolved. V shed 0 bases and J shed 4 bases, with 8 bases lying between them. Per germline, CDR1 SGHRS and CDR2 YFSETQ. The CDR3 is 14 residues long. The CDR3 is CASSLGGQGNTIYF. Written as DNA, the CDR3 is TGCGCCAGCAGCTTGGGCGGTCAAGGAAACACCATATATTTT.

DNA for the CDR3: TGTGCCAGCAAGTCGGGAGCCCAGCCCCAGCATTTT. This encodes CASKSGAQPQHF. The rearrangement links TRBV27 to TRBJ1-5; D gene ambiguous. Germline CDR1 reads MNHEY; CDR2 reads SMNVEV (reference sequence). This CDR3 has 12 residues. V gave up 7 bases and J gave up 7 bases, with 11 bases separating them.

The rearrangement joins TRBV11-2 to TRBJ2-3, with 9 nucleotides matching TRBD2. With 1 base clipped from V and 2 bases from J, the junction kept 4 bases outside the gene matches. From germline, CDR1 is SGHAT and CDR2 FQNNGV. The CDR3 runs to 16 residues. CDR3 amino acids: CASSLVAGGFTDTQYF. The CDR3 nucleotides are TGTGCCAGCAGCTTAGTCGCGGGGGGGTTCACAGATACGCAGTATTTT.

This clone appeared once. This chain joins TRBV7-2 and TRBJ1-4; D is uncertain. Deletions cut 7 bases from V and 8 bases from J, with 23 bases between. The germline CDR1 and CDR2 sequences are SGHTA and FQGNSA. The CDR3 totals 16 residues. The CDR3 spells CASTERRQVITEKLFF. The CDR3 DNA sequence: TGTGCCAGCACCGAACGTCGTCAGGTTATTACGGAAAAACTGTTTTTT.

This clone was picked up a small number of times. The chain carries TRBV5-4 and TRBJ1-1; D may be TRBD1 (5 bases). Trimming pared 5 bases from V and 7 bases from J, leaving 15 bases between. The CDR3 spans 13 residues. Germline CDR1 SGHNT, CDR2 YYREEE (reference sequence). CDR3: CASSPPGGGEAFF. The CDR3 DNA reads TGTGCCAGCAGTCCCCCTGGCGGGGGTGAAGCTTTCTTT. Complete variable domain (other parts from reference TRBV5-4 and TRBJ1-1): ETGVTQSPTHLIKTRGQQVTLRCSSQSGHNTVSWYQQALGQGPQFIFQYYREEENGRGNFPPRFSGLQFPNYSSELNVNALELDDSALYLCASSPPGGGEAFFGQGTRLTVV.

J is TRBJ1-1 and V is TRBV28; D is undetermined. The CDR3 totals 13 residues. CDR1 is MDHEN, CDR2 SYDVKM, per germline. Trimming took off 7 bases at V and 6 bases at J, with 15 bases between the two ends. CDR3: CASTPSGTSEAFF. Written as DNA, the CDR3 is TGTGCCAGCACTCCTTCAGGTACATCTGAAGCTTTCTTT.

This rearrangement joins TRBV30 to TRBJ2-3; D might be TRBD1 (5 bases). The CDR3 consists of 14 residues. Germline V gene sequence: CDR1 GTSNPN, CDR2 SVGIG (reference sequence). The ends were cut back, 0 bases at V and 4 bases at J, with 11 bases in the middle. For the CDR3, the DNA is TGTGCCTGGAGTGTGGGGCCGGGTTCAGATACGCAGTATTTT. Its protein product is CAWSVGPGSDTQYF.